This T cell receptor delta chain originates from a study of gamma-delta chains in newborns, infants, children. CDR3 length: 24 amino acids. Germline-derived CDR1 and CDR2 are TSWWSYY and QGS. V lost 1 base to trimming and J lost 0 bases; unmatched junction nucleotides: 25. TCRdb redid the clone calls on the reads with CATT. The table shows about 3,800 delta-chain clones, with 1.9% occurring only once. The sequence was obtained from a child who was a newborn, infant or young child, either healthy, febrile or measles-vaccinated (not recorded which). The chain joins TRDV1 to TRDJ1; 11 nucleotides agree with TRDD3. Input material: blood. Here the CDR3 DNA reads TGTGCTCTTGGGGAACACCTCTCACTTTCCAATTGGGGGATACGATCAATGTACACCGATAAACTCATCTTT. This codes for CALGEHLSLSNWGIRSMYTDKLIF.